This T cell receptor (beta chain) was sequenced for a study of regulatory T cells in long-lasting Graves disease. This CDR3 is built from 14 residues. Germline-derived CDR1 and CDR2 are LGHDT and YNNKEL (reference sequence). As for time point: newly diagnosed GD, antithyroid drugs for less than 3 months. The authors made the TCR library using RNA they extracted from PBMCs. Through Arm-PCR of CDR3 regions and iRepertoire HTBI primers, TCR beta libraries were built. From the multiplex PCR reads, TCRdb called clonotypes with MiXCR, one entry per CDR3 protein. The data contain 550,000 or so distinct CDR3 sequences, more than 10% of them seen just once; the ten biggest clones take up roughly 8.9%. Comments on this clonotype: An end of the junction differs from the germline gene, which may be a read error.

These records were also assigned to another study, of T cells in Graves' hyperthyroidism and ophthalmopathy.

The material sequenced was peripheral blood mononuclear cells (PBMCs), taken at new diagnosis, from a patient treated with antithyroid drugs. The J gene is TRBJ2-2, the V gene TRBV3-1; TRBD2 is a possible D gene (5 bases). The source of this sequence is a woman aged 25-40 years with Graves disease. CDR3 nucleotides: TGTGCCAGCAGCCGCCTCGAGCGAACCGGGGATCTGTTTTTT. Translation: CASSRLERTGDLFF.